This T cell receptor (beta chain) was captured by sequencing in a study of human T cells and chemical hapten exposure. Overall study context: The patient population, which was mostly female, had alopecia areata, totalis or universalis.

Time point in this sample: patch test 3, about 24 weeks after DPC sensitization. The treatment here: therapeutic diphenylcyclopropenone sensitization with weekly scalp DPC. The germline V gene encodes CDR1 SGHVS and CDR2 FNYEAQ. The CDR3 sequence is 13 residues long. Per the authors' pipeline: Across samples, TCR counts had a median of roughly 97,000 and ranged from about 20,000 to 750,000. TCRdb re-called the RACE reads through MiXCR, storing one row per CDR3 protein. TCRdb assigned the V and J calls; the authors' analysis was not used. This repertoire shows about 58,000 distinct CDR3 sequences, around 12% found once; its top ten account for approximately 2.4%. As for this clonotype: The junction and the germline gene differ at one end; a read error may be behind it.

The material was whole blood, obtained in connection with sensitization to the hapten diphenylcyclopropenone (DPC). V gene TRBV7-6 combines with J gene TRBJ2-7, with D unresolved. This clonotype originated in a man aged 25-40 years with alopecia areata. Some clones in this sample may be carry-over from other donors' samples. CDR3 sequence reads: CASSLGGQYEPYF. CDR3 nucleotides: TGTGCCAGCAGCTTAGGAGGCCAGTACGAGCCGTACTTC.